These T cell receptor beta chains were read from a single sample in a study of shared clonotypes between healthy human individuals. TCRdb keeps only in-frame clones here, not all; method: immunoSEQ multiplex PCR. Of about 1,900,000 clones listed, roughly 94% were seen once; the top ten hold 1.2%. The sequenced sample consisted of naive CD8+ T cells sorted from blood. Receptor source: a man between 18 and 29 years old in good health. The CDR3 runs from the conserved cysteine through the conserved F or W. A D gene is named only where the DNA matches it firmly. Rows may omit the clone size; those that give it use once, few, many or a size class.

D gene,V gene,J gene,clone size,CDR3 protein,CDR3 DNA
NA,TRBV6-5,TRBJ2-2,once,CASSPSSTGELFF,TGTGCCAGCAGTCCTTCATCTACCGGGGAGCTGTTTTTT
NA,TRBV7-9,TRBJ2-3,NA,CASSLPWTQPEDTQYF,TGTGCCAGCAGCTTACCTTGGACGCAGCCGGAAGATACGCAGTATTTT
TRBD1,TRBV28,TRBJ2-1,NA,CASTIQDRYNEQFF,TGTGCCAGCACCATCCAGGACAGGTACAATGAGCAGTTCTTC
TRBD2,TRBV5-6,TRBJ2-7,NA,CASSSPTSGSSYEQYF,TGTGCCAGCAGCTCCCCGACTAGCGGGAGCTCCTACGAGCAGTACTTC
NA,TRBV10-3,TRBJ2-7,NA,CAISDDRFTYEQYF,TGTGCCATCAGTGACGACAGGTTCACCTACGAGCAGTACTTC
TRBD2,TRBV6-5,TRBJ2-1,once,CASSYSGGLIPNEQFF,TGTGCCAGCAGTTACTCCGGGGGACTAATCCCCAATGAGCAGTTCTTC
NA,TRBV7-9,TRBJ2-1,NA,CASSLVRGPHNEQFF,TGTGCCAGCAGCTTAGTACGGGGGCCCCACAATGAGCAGTTCTTC
NA,TRBV6-5,TRBJ2-5,NA,CASGGAGARETQYF,TGTGCCAGCGGGGGGGCCGGGGCGAGGGAGACCCAGTACTTC
TRBD2,TRBV7-8,TRBJ2-7,NA,CASSLTLAGVYEQYF,TGTGCCAGCAGCTTAACGCTAGCGGGGGTCTACGAGCAGTACTTC
NA,TRBV19,TRBJ2-7,NA,CASSPLDGRSTYEQYF,TGTGCCAGCTCCCCCTTGGACGGACGGTCGACCTACGAGCAGTACTTC
TRBD1,TRBV7-9,TRBJ2-3,once,CASSLAATGYRTDTQYF,TGTGCCAGCAGCTTAGCTGCGACAGGGTATCGAACAGATACGCAGTATTTT
TRBD1,TRBV10-3,TRBJ1-1,NA,CAIRSTGENTEAFF,TGTGCCATCAGGTCGACAGGGGAGAACACTGAAGCTTTCTTT
TRBD1,TRBV5-1,TRBJ2-7,NA,CASSPTGFVEQYF,TGCGCCAGCAGCCCGACAGGGTTCGTCGAGCAGTACTTC
NA,TRBV7-2,TRBJ2-2,NA,CASLGFTGELFF,TGTGCCTCCCTGGGTTTCACCGGGGAGCTGTTTTTT
NA,TRBV7-2,TRBJ1-6,NA,CASSLRWGDYNSPLHF,TGTGCCAGCAGCTTGCGGTGGGGGGATTATAATTCACCCCTCCACTTT
NA,TRBV6-1,TRBJ2-7,NA,CASSAGASYEQYF,TGTGCCAGCAGTGCAGGGGCCTCCTACGAGCAGTACTTC
NA,TRBV2,TRBJ1-2,NA,CASSVGGLPPGYTF,TGTGCCAGCAGTGTGGGCGGGCTGCCCCCTGGCTACACCTTC
NA,TRBV14,TRBJ2-7,NA,CASSPDLIGYEQYF,TGTGCCAGCTCTCCGGACCTCATTGGCTACGAGCAGTACTTC
NA,TRBV28,TRBJ2-2,NA,CASSDVSGAGELFF,TGTGCCAGCAGCGATGTATCAGGGGCCGGGGAGCTGTTTTTT
NA,TRBV6-6,TRBJ2-2,NA,CASTPSGGELFF,TGTGCCAGCACCCCCTCGGGCGGGGAGCTGTTTTTT
NA,TRBV5-6,TRBJ2-1,once,CASSFSGHYLQFF,TGTGCCAGCAGCTTCTCGGGACACTATTTGCAGTTCTTC
TRBD1,TRBV7-9,TRBJ1-4,NA,CASSFGTVYEKLFF,TGTGCCAGCAGCTTTGGGACAGTTTATGAAAAACTGTTTTTT
NA,TRBV7-9,TRBJ2-1,NA,CASSPRGGRDLPYNEQFF,TGTGCCAGCAGCCCGAGGGGGGGGCGGGATCTCCCCTACAATGAGCAGTTCTTC
TRBD1,TRBV6-5,TRBJ1-2,NA,CASSDGQGVYGYTF,TGTGCCAGCAGCGACGGACAGGGGGTCTATGGCTACACCTTC
NA,TRBV7-8,TRBJ2-7,NA,CASSQLQGTIDEQYF,TGTGCCAGCAGCCAATTACAGGGGACTATCGACGAGCAGTACTTC
TRBD2,TRBV7-9,TRBJ2-3,NA,CASSLENPLAGGLTDTQYF,TGTGCCAGCAGCTTAGAGAACCCCCTAGCGGGAGGGCTTACAGATACGCAGTATTTT
NA,TRBV2,TRBJ2-7,NA,CASSENQGHEQYF,TGTGCCAGCAGTGAAAATCAGGGCCACGAGCAGTACTTC
NA,TRBV19,TRBJ2-2,NA,CAVSTCEGHTGELFF,TGTGCCGTGAGTACCTGTGAGGGTCACACCGGGGAGCTGTTTTTT
NA,TRBV27,TRBJ1-2,NA,CASSRWAGEGYTF,TGTGCCAGTTCTCGATGGGCAGGGGAGGGCTACACCTTC
TRBD2,TRBV9,TRBJ2-3,NA,CASSVGTSGADTQYF,TGTGCCAGCAGCGTAGGGACTAGCGGCGCAGATACGCAGTATTTT
TRBD1,TRBV4-1,TRBJ1-1,NA,CASSQLGTVNTEAFF,TGCGCCAGCAGCCAATTGGGGACAGTGAACACTGAAGCTTTCTTT
TRBD1,TRBV6-1,TRBJ2-7,NA,CASGRDRESYEQYF,TGTGCCAGCGGACGGGACAGGGAATCCTACGAGCAGTACTTC
TRBD1,TRBV6-6,TRBJ2-7,NA,CASSFMGQGASEQYF,TGTGCCAGCAGCTTCATGGGACAGGGGGCCAGCGAGCAGTACTTC
NA,TRBV6-5,TRBJ1-1,NA,CASSYGAGTEAFF,TGTGCCAGCAGTTATGGAGCGGGCACTGAAGCTTTCTTT
TRBD1,TRBV14,TRBJ2-7,NA,CASSQRDRIYEQYF,TGTGCCAGCAGCCAAAGGGACAGGATCTACGAGCAGTACTTC
NA,TRBV6-1,TRBJ2-7,once,CASSATRLLNDEQYF,TGTGCCAGCAGTGCGACTAGACTACTCAATGACGAGCAGTACTTC
NA,TRBV10-3,TRBJ1-5,NA,CATGVGYNQPQHF,TGTGCCACAGGGGTAGGGTATAATCAGCCCCAGCATTTT
NA,TRBV29-1,TRBJ2-3,once,CSGYTDTQYF,TGCAGCGGATACACAGATACGCAGTATTTT
NA,TRBV4-1,TRBJ2-5,NA,CASSHEILRAQETQYF,TGCGCCAGCAGCCATGAGATTCTTAGGGCCCAGGAGACCCAGTACTTC
NA,TRBV30,TRBJ1-1,NA,CAWSVGAGEGPDEAFF,TGTGCCTGGAGTGTAGGGGCAGGGGAGGGCCCTGATGAAGCTTTCTTT
NA,TRBV27,TRBJ1-4,NA,CASGQGNEKLFF,TGTGCCAGCGGGCAGGGGAATGAAAAACTGTTTTTT
NA,TRBV19,TRBJ2-2,NA,CASSMDTNTGELFF,TGTGCCAGTAGTATGGATACGAACACCGGGGAGCTGTTTTTT
NA,TRBV5-6,TRBJ2-3,NA,CASSLDYTDTQYF,TGTGCCAGCAGCTTAGATTACACAGATACGCAGTATTTT
TRBD1,TRBV7-8,TRBJ1-4,NA,CASSETGTVSLRDEKLFF,TGTGCCAGCAGCGAAACCGGGACAGTCTCACTCCGGGATGAAAAACTGTTTTTT
NA,TRBV6-1,TRBJ1-5,once,CASSEQAWGPNQPQHF,TGTGCCAGCAGTGAGCAGGCTTGGGGGCCCAATCAGCCCCAGCATTTT
TRBD2,TRBV7-9,TRBJ2-2,NA,CASTGLAGDNTGELFF,TGTGCCAGCACCGGACTAGCGGGAGACAACACCGGGGAGCTGTTTTTT
NA,TRBV10-1,TRBJ1-1,NA,CASSDSMVAFF,TGCGCCAGCAGTGATTCTATGGTCGCTTTCTTT
NA,TRBV11-2,TRBJ2-7,NA,CASSSPDQAGGAYEQYF,TGTGCCAGCAGCTCACCCGATCAAGCGGGTGGGGCCTACGAGCAGTACTTC
TRBD1,TRBV6-5,TRBJ2-7,NA,CASSFQEGTGAYEQYF,TGTGCCAGCAGTTTCCAAGAAGGGACAGGGGCCTACGAGCAGTACTTC